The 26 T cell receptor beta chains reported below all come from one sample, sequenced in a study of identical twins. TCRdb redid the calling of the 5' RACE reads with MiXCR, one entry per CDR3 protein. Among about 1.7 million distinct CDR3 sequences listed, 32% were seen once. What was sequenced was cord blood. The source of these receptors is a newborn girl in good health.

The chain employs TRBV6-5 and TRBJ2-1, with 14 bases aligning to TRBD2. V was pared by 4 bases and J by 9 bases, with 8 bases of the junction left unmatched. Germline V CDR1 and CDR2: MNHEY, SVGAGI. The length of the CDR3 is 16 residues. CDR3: CASSSLPGLAGVEQFF. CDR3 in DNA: TGTGCCAGCAGTTCACTCCCGGGACTAGCGGGGGTTGAGCAGTTCTTC.

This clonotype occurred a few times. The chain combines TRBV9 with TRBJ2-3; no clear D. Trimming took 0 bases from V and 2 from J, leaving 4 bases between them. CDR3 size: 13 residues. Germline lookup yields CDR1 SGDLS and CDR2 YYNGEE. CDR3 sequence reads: CASSVGDTDTQYF. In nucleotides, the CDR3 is TGTGCCAGCAGCGTAGGAGACACAGATACGCAGTATTTT. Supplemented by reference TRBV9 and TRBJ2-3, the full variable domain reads DSGVTQTPKHLITATGQRVTLRCSPRSGDLSVYWYQQSLDQGLQFLIQYYNGEERAKGNILERFSAQQFPDLHSELNLSSLELGDSALYFCASSVGDTDTQYFGPGTRLTVL.

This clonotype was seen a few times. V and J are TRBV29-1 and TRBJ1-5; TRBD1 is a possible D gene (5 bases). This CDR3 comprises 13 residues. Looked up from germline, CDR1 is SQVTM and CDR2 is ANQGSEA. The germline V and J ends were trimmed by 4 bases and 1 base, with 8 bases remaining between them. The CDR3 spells CSVAKGSNQPQHF. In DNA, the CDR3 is TGCAGCGTTGCGAAGGGGAGCAATCAGCCCCAGCATTTT.

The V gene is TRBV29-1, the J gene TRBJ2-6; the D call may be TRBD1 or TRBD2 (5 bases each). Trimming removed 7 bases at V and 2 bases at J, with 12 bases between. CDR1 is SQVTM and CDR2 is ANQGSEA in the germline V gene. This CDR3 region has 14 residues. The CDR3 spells CSALRGAGANVLTF. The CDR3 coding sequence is TGCAGCGCTCTGAGGGGTGCTGGGGCCAACGTCCTGACTTTC.

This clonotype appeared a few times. The CDR3 region has the DNA TGTGCCAGCAGTTTAAGGGTGTATCAGACAGGGGGCCAAATGAGGTCCTACGAGCAGTACTTC. This translates into CASSLRVYQTGGQMRSYEQYF. J is TRBJ2-7 and V is TRBV12-3 or TRBV12-4; 10 nucleotides align to TRBD1. Trimming took 2 bases from V and 1 from J; bases not matched to a gene: 20. The length of the CDR3 is 21 residues.

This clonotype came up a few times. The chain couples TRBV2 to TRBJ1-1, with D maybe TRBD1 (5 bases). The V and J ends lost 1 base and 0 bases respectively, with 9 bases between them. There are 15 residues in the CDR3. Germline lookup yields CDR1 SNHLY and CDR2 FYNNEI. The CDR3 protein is CASSEGGGMNTEAFF. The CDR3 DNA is TGTGCCAGCAGTGAAGGGGGGGGAATGAACACTGAAGCTTTCTTT.

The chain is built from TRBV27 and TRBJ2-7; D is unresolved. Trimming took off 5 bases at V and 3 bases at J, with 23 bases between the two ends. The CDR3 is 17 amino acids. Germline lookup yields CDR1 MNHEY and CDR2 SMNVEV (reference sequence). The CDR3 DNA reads TGTGCCAGCAGTCCCCTTGTGGCCGGCAGGTCTTTCTACGAGCAGTACTTC. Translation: CASSPLVAGRSFYEQYF.

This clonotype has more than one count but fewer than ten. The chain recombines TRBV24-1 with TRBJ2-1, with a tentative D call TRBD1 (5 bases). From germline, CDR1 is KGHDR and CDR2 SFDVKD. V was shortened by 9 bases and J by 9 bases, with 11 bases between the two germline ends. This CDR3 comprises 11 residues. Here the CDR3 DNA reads TGTGCCACCCCAGGGTGGGGTGAGCAGTTCTTC. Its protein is CATPGWGEQFF.

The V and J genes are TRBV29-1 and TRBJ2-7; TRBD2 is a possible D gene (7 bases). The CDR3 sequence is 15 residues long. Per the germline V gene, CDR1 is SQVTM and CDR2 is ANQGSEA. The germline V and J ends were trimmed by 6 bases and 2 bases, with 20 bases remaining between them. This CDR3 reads CSVRGSGQPPYEQYF. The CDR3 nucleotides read TGCAGCGTCAGGGGTAGCGGGCAGCCCCCCTACGAGCAGTACTTC.

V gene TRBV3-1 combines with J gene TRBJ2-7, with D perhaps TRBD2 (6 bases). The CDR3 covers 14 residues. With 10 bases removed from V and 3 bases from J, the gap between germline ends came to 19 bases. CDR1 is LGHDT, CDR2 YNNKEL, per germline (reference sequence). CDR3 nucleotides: TGTGCCATACATCGGGACTTCATAGGCTACGAGCAGTACTTC. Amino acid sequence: CAIHRDFIGYEQYF.

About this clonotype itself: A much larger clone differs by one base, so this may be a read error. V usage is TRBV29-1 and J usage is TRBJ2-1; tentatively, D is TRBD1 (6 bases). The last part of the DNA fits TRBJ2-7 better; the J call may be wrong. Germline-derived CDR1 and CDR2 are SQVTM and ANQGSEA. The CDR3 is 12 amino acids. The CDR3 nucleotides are TGCAGCGTTCACAGGGCCTACAATGAGCAGTACTTC. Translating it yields CSVHRAYNEQYF.

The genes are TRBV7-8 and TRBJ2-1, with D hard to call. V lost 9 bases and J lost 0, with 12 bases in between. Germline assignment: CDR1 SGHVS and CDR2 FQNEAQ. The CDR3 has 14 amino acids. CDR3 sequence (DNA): TGTGCCAGGTGGCCCCCAAGCTCCTACAATGAGCAGTTCTTC. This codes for CARWPPSSYNEQFF.

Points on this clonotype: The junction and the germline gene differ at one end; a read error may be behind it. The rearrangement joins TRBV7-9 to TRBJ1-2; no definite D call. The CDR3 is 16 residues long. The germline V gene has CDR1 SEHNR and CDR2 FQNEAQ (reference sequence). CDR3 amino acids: CARSPPPRPTNYGYIF. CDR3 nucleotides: TGTGCCAGAAGCCCTCCCCCGCGACCTACTAACTATGGCTACATCTTC.

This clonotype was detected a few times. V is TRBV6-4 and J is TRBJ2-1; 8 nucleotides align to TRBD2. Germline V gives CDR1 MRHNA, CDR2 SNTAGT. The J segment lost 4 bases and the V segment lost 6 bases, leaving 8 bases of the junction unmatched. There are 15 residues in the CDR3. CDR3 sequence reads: CASSESGREYNEQFF. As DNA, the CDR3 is TGTGCCAGCAGCGAAAGCGGGAGAGAATACAATGAGCAGTTCTTC.

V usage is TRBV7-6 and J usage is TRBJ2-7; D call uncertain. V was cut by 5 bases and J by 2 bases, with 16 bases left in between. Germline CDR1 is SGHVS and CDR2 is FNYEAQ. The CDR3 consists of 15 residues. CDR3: CASSDPSRTTYEQYF. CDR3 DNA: TGTGCCAGCAGCGATCCAAGTCGTACTACCTACGAGCAGTACTTC.

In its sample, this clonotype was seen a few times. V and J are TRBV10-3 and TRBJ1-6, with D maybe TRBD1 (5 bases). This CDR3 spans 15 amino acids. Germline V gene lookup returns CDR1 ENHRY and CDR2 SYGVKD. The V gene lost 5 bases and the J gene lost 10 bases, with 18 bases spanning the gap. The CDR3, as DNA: TGTGCCATCAGTCTCGGACAAGGGGCGAGGTCACCCCTCCACTTT. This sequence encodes CAISLGQGARSPLHF.

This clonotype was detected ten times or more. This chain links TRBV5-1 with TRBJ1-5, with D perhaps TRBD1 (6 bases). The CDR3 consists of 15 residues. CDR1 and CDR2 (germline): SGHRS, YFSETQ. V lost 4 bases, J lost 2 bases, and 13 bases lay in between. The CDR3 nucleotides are TGCGCCAGCAGCCCCGAGGGGGGCCGCAATCAGCCCCAGCATTTT. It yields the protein CASSPEGGRNQPQHF.

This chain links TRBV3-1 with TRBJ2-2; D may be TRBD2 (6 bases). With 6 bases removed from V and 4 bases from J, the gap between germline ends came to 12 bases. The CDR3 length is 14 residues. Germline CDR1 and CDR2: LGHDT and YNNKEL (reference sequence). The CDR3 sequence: CASRPGGLTGELFF. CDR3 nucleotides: TGTGCCAGCAGGCCCGGGGGACTCACCGGGGAGCTGTTTTTT.

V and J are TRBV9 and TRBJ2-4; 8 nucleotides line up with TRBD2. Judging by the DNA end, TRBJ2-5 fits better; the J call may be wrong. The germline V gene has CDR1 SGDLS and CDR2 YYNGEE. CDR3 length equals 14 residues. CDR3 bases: TGTGCCAGCAGCCGACGGGGGGGCCTAGAGACCCAGTACTTC. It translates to CASSRRGGLETQYF.

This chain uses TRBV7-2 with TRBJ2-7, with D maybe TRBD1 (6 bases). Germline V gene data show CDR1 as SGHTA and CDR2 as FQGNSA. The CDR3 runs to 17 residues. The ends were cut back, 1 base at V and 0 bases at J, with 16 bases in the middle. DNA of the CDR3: TGTGCCAGCAGCTTAGATTCAGGGGCTAGAAGCTCCTACGAGCAGTACTTC. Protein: CASSLDSGARSSYEQYF.

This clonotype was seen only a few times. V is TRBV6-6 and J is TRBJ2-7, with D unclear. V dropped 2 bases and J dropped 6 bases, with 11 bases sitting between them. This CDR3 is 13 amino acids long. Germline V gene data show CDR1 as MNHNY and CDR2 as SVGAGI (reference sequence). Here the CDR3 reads CASSYGPSSEQYF. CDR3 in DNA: TGTGCCAGCAGTTACGGCCCCAGTTCCGAGCAGTACTTC.

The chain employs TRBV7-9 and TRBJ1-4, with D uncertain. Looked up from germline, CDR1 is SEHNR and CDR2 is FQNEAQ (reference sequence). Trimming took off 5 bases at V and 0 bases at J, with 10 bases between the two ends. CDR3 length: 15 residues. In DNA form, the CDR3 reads TGTGCCAGCAGCACCGGGCCCTCAACTAATGAAAAACTGTTTTTT. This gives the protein CASSTGPSTNEKLFF.

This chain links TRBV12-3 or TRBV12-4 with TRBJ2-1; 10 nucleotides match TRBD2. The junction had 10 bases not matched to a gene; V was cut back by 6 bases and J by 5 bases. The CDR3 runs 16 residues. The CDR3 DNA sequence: TGTGCCAGCAGCCGTCATCTAGCGGGAGTGGACAATGAGCAGTTCTTC. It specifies CASSRHLAGVDNEQFF.

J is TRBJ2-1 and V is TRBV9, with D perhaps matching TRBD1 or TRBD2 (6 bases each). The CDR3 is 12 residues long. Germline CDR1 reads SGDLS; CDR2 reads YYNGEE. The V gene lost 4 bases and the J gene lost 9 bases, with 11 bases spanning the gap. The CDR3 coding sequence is TGTGCCAGCAGCCCTTGGGGGGCTGAGCAGTTCTTC. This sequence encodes CASSPWGAEQFF.

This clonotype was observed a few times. The CDR3, as DNA: TGTGCCAGCAGGAGATCCACCGGGACAGGTCCGTACTTC. It specifies CASRRSTGTGPYF. The chain links TRBV28 to TRBJ2-5; 8 bases agree with TRBD1. This CDR3 region has 13 residues. V lost 6 bases, J lost 13 bases, and 13 bases stayed unmatched. From germline, CDR1 is MDHEN and CDR2 SYDVKM.

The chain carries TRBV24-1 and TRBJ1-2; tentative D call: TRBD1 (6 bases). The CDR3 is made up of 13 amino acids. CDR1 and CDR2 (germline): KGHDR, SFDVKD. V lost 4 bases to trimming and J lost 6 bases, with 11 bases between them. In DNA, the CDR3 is TGTGCCACCAGTGACCGAAGGGGGGATGGCTACACCTTC. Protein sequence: CATSDRRGDGYTF.